This TCR beta chain was sequenced in a study of Graves' ophthalmopathy and Graves' hyperthyroidism. About the study: No treatment had been given when peripheral blood was collected at initial diagnosis. The study, taken as a whole, reports: Detection in blood was also observed for most expanded thyroid clonotypes above 0.001 frequency.

The table lists this clonotype with many counts. Its antigen is not known. RNA transcripts served as template for amplifying TCR beta CDR3 sequences. The library came from an HTBI-primed first-round RT-PCR and a second-round multiplex PCR. TCRdb processed the multiplex PCR reads anew with MiXCR; each CDR3 protein has one entry. The sample holds about 480,000 distinct CDR3 sequences, about 15% seen once. Exclusion applied to patients with other autoimmune diseases, uncontrolled infections, pregnancy or lactation. The CDR3 loop spans 11 amino acids. Trimming left V 8 bases short and J 4 bases short, with 8 bases between. CDR1 and CDR2 from the germline V gene are MDHEN and SYDVKM.

The V call is TRBV28, the J call TRBJ1-2, with D hard to call. The source of this sequence is a woman in her thirties with Graves' ophthalmopathy. Sequenced: blood. The CDR3, as DNA: TGTGCCAGCCGGCGTGTCTATGGCTACACCTTC. Translation gives CASRRVYGYTF.